The 20 T cell receptor beta chains below come from one sample, sequenced in a study of cytomegalovirus exposure and HLA in healthy donors. Primers: 60 Vbeta forward and 13 Jbeta reverse. Produced via immunoSEQ multiplex PCR; TCRdb's table is partial and in-frame only. This table holds around 120,000 clones, 75% to 80% found once. Sequenced input: PBMCs. Receptor source: a woman aged 30 to 39 in good health and CMV-seropositive.

The V and J genes are TRBV4-3 and TRBJ2-3; D might be TRBD1 (5 bases). Trimming took 1 base from V and 1 from J, leaving 9 bases between them. Germline V gene sequence: CDR1 LGHNA, CDR2 YSLEER. This CDR3 contains 15 residues. CDR3 coding DNA: TGCGCCAGCAGCCAAGGGGGCTCGCGCACAGATACGCAGTATTTT. Protein: CASSQGGSRTDTQYF.

The CDR3 sequence: CASSQDPAGGLTDTQYF. The CDR3 DNA reads TGTGCCAGCAGCCAAGATCCAGCGGGGGGCCTTACAGATACGCAGTATTTT. This rearrangement joins TRBV4-2 to TRBJ2-3, with TRBD2 matching 9 bases. The V gene end was trimmed by 0 bases and the J gene end by 3 bases; junction bases not matched to a gene: 7. Per the germline V gene, CDR1 is LGHNA and CDR2 is YNFKEQ. The CDR3 runs 17 residues.

The chain uses TRBV6-1 and TRBJ1-2; TRBD1 agrees at 10 bases. The CDR3 length is 13 residues. Germline values: CDR1 MNHNS, CDR2 SASEGT. V shed 1 base, J shed 11 bases, and the junction held 4 bases outside the gene matches. CDR3 DNA: TGTGCCAGCAGTGAAGTGGGACAGGGGACGTACACCTTC. This codes for CASSEVGQGTYTF.

A note on this clone: At the DNA level, this CDR3 is encoded by other sequences in the same sample as well. The chain joins TRBV6-5 to TRBJ2-3; D might be TRBD2 (6 bases). Trimming removed 2 bases at V and 0 bases at J, with 9 bases between. The CDR3 consists of 15 residues. The germline V gene has CDR1 MNHEY and CDR2 SVGAGI. CDR3 amino acids: CASSYRGSSTDTQYF. CDR3 DNA sequence: TGTGCCAGCAGTTACCGGGGGTCTAGCACAGATACGCAGTATTTT.

This chain joins TRBV4-3 and TRBJ1-4; D is possibly TRBD1 (5 bases). Germline V lookup: CDR1 LGHNA, CDR2 YSLEER. The CDR3 length is 16 residues. V was trimmed by 2 bases and J by 5 bases, leaving 15 bases between them. The CDR3 protein is CASSQSPPGGNEKLFF. CDR3 DNA sequence: TGCGCCAGCAGCCAAAGCCCCCCGGGGGGAAATGAAAAACTGTTTTTT.

The sample holds a few counts of this clone. CDR3 nucleotides: TGTGCCAGCAGCCCTAGGGACTATAACTATGGCTACACCTTC. It codes for CASSPRDYNYGYTF. V is TRBV7-9 and J is TRBJ1-2, with D possibly matching TRBD1 (5 bases). The V end lost 5 bases, the J end lost 1 base, and 11 bases lay between the germline ends. This CDR3 region has 14 residues. The germline CDR1 and CDR2 sequences are SEHNR and FQNEAQ (reference sequence).

The V gene is TRBV23-1, the J gene TRBJ1-6; TRBD1 is a possible D gene (6 bases). TRBV23-1 is annotated as an ORF whose role is uncertain. This CDR3 region has 13 residues. The V end lost 11 bases, the J end lost 8 bases, and 16 bases lay between the germline ends. This CDR3 is CASSWDTDSPLHF. CDR3 nucleotides: TGCGCCTCCTCTTGGGACACGGATTCACCCCTCCACTTT.

J is TRBJ1-2 and V is TRBV5-4; tentative D call: TRBD1 (5 bases). The CDR3 totals 14 residues. V lost 4 bases and J 2 bases, leaving 12 bases between the germline ends. CDR1 is SGHNT, CDR2 YYREEE, per germline (reference sequence). CDR3 DNA sequence: TGTGCCAGCAGCGCCCGGACATGGAACTATGGCTACACCTTC. This translates into CASSARTWNYGYTF.

This clone was counted between two and nine times. The chain carries TRBV7-9 and TRBJ2-1; D may be TRBD1 (6 bases). This CDR3 comprises 14 residues. Germline lookup yields CDR1 SEHNR and CDR2 FQNEAQ (reference sequence). V was trimmed by 3 bases and J by 7 bases, leaving 13 bases between them. For the CDR3, the DNA is TGTGCCAGCAGCTTGACACAGGGAGAAAATGAGCAGTTCTTC. It yields the protein CASSLTQGENEQFF.

The V gene is TRBV27, the J gene TRBJ2-5, with a weak D call TRBD2 (7 bases). The DNA matches TRBJ2-7 better at its end, which makes the J call doubtful. Looked up from germline, CDR1 is MNHEY and CDR2 is SMNVEV (reference sequence). The CDR3 length is 16 residues. CDR3 protein: CASSLLRGGLSYEQYF. For the CDR3, the DNA is TGTGCCAGCAGTCTATTGAGGGGGGGTCTCTCCTACGAGCAGTACTTC.

The chain carries TRBV5-4 and TRBJ2-5, with D perhaps matching TRBD2 (6 bases). Germline assignment: CDR1 SGHNT and CDR2 YYREEE (reference sequence). V lost 3 bases and J lost 1, with 13 bases in between. The CDR3 spans 15 residues. The CDR3 DNA is TGTGCCAGCAGCTCCGGCGGGGTTCGCCAAGAGACCCAGTACTTC. Its translation is CASSSGGVRQETQYF.

This clone came up once. The J gene is TRBJ2-7, the V gene TRBV5-1, with D maybe TRBD1 (5 bases). From germline, CDR1 is SGHRS and CDR2 YFSETQ. The CDR3 has 14 amino acids. The V and J ends lost 4 bases and 0 bases respectively, with 11 bases between them. Here the CDR3 DNA reads TGCGCCAGCAGCATTGACAGCTTCTCCTACGAGCAGTACTTC. Residues: CASSIDSFSYEQYF.

The gene calls are TRBV21-1 and TRBJ1-2; TRBD1 is taken as the D call from the table, unchecked against the DNA. TRBV21-1 is termed a pseudogene. CDR3 length equals 13 residues. The CDR3 DNA follows: TGTGCCAGCAGCACCCAGGGTATCTATGGCTACACCTTC. Protein product: CASSTQGIYGYTF.

The rearrangement links TRBV4-3 to TRBJ1-4, with D perhaps matching TRBD1 (6 bases). Germline lookup yields CDR1 LGHNA and CDR2 YSLEER. Trimming left V 0 bases short and J 6 bases short, with 14 bases between. The CDR3 spans 16 residues. This CDR3 reads CASSQEEGGGHEKLFF. The CDR3 DNA sequence: TGCGCCAGCAGCCAAGAAGAGGGGGGGGGTCATGAAAAACTGTTTTTT.

This clone was found a few times. The V call is TRBV28, the J call TRBJ2-7, with D possibly being TRBD2 (5 bases). Germline CDR1 reads MDHEN; CDR2 reads SYDVKM. This CDR3 has 13 residues. Trimming cost V 6 bases and J 4 bases, with 13 bases left between them. CDR3 sequence reads: CASREARRYEQYF. CDR3 DNA sequence: TGTGCCAGCAGAGAGGCACGGAGGTACGAGCAGTACTTC.

The chain employs TRBV7-9 and TRBJ2-5; unclear D gene. V lost 3 bases and J lost 2, with 13 bases in between. The CDR3 covers 15 residues. Germline lookup yields CDR1 SEHNR and CDR2 FQNEAQ (reference sequence). This chain's CDR3 is CASSFPRAGQETQYF. CDR3 coding DNA: TGTGCCAGCAGCTTTCCCCGAGCAGGTCAAGAGACCCAGTACTTC. Using reference TRBV7-9 and TRBJ2-5 for the parts outside the CDR3, the full variable domain is DTGVSQNPRHKITKRGQNVTFRCDPISEHNRLYWYRQTLGQGPEFLTYFQNEAQLEKSRLLSDRFSAERPKGSFSTLEIQRTEQGDSAMYLCASSFPRAGQETQYFGPGTRLLVL.

V gene TRBV30 combines with J gene TRBJ1-1; 7 bases are shared with TRBD1. CDR1 and CDR2 from the germline V gene are GTSNPN and SVGIG (reference sequence). The ends lost 8 bases at V and 0 bases at J; junction bases unmatched: 6. This CDR3 has 13 residues. CDR3: CARDSIMNTEAFF. The CDR3 DNA reads as TGTGCCCGGGACAGCATTATGAACACTGAAGCTTTCTTT.

J is TRBJ2-2 and V is TRBV5-1; 7 bases line up with TRBD2. Germline CDR1 and CDR2: SGHRS and YFSETQ. Trimming took 4 bases from V and 0 from J; bases not matched to a gene: 9. The length of the CDR3 is 17 residues. In DNA form, the CDR3 reads TGCGCCAGCAGCAGGACGGCGGCGGGAGCGAACACCGGGGAGCTGTTTTTT. This encodes CASSRTAAGANTGELFF.

J is TRBJ1-2 and V is TRBV6-1; a weak D match, TRBD1 (6 bases). Trimming left V 6 bases short and J 2 bases short, with 16 bases between. CDR1 MNHNS and CDR2 SASEGT come from the germline V gene. This CDR3 region has 15 residues. CDR3 coding DNA: TGTGCCAGCAGCCCTCTCTCCACAGGGAACTATGGCTACACCTTC. It yields the protein CASSPLSTGNYGYTF.

V and J are TRBV30 and TRBJ2-5; 7 bases are shared with TRBD1. Unmatched junction bases numbered 13, after V lost 3 bases and J lost 6 bases. The length of the CDR3 is 15 residues. Germline V gene sequence: CDR1 GTSNPN, CDR2 SVGIG (reference sequence). The CDR3 loop is CAWSYRDRVHKTQYF. CDR3 bases: TGTGCCTGGAGCTACCGGGACAGAGTACATAAGACCCAGTACTTC.